The 3 T cell receptor beta chains reported below all come from one sample, sequenced in a study of T-cell reconstitution after alpha-beta-depleted transplantation in children. Preparation of the TCRbeta library was carried out with unique molecular identifiers. A single record per CDR3 protein comes from TCRdb applying MiXCR to the PCR reads. The data contain fewer than 550,000 distinct CDR3 sequences, roughly 10% of them singletons. Sequencing used PBMCs from the stem cell graft donor, obtained from the stem cell graft. Receptor source: a human donor who donated a stem cell graft to a child with acute myeloid leukemia.

The chain combines TRBV27 with TRBJ1-4; a possible D gene is TRBD1 (6 bases). The CDR3 runs 18 residues. CDR1 and CDR2 (germline): MNHEY, SMNVEV (reference sequence). Trimming removed 2 bases from V and 7 bases from J, with 23 bases in between. The CDR3 sequence: CASSLRRDRHSRGEKLFF. CDR3 in DNA: TGTGCCAGCAGTTTACGGCGAGACAGGCACTCCCGGGGTGAAAAACTGTTTTTT.

Only a few counts were recorded for this clonotype. This chain connects TRBV11-2 to TRBJ2-1; 7 bases match TRBD1. The CDR3 is made up of 16 amino acids. The germline CDR1 and CDR2 sequences are SGHAT and FQNNGV. V lost 1 base, J lost 5 bases, and 8 bases stayed unmatched. DNA of the CDR3: TGTGCCAGCAGCTTAGTCTCTGACAGGGTTCACAATGAGCAGTTCTTC. Amino acids: CASSLVSDRVHNEQFF. The full variable domain, rest sourced from reference TRBV11-2 and TRBJ2-1, is EAGVAQSPRYKIIEKRQSVAFWCNPISGHATLYWYQQILGQGPKLLIQFQNNGVVDDSQLPKDRFSAERLKGVDSTLKIQPAKLEDSAVYLCASSLVSDRVHNEQFFGPGTRLTVL.

The gene calls are TRBV7-8 and TRBJ2-7; 9 bases map to TRBD1. V trimming: 3 bases; J trimming: 3 bases; junction bases outside the gene matches: 3. CDR3 length equals 14 residues. Germline CDR1 reads SGHVS; CDR2 reads FQNEAQ. CDR3 amino acids: CASSLGDRDYEQYF. DNA for the CDR3: TGTGCCAGCAGCTTGGGGGACAGGGACTACGAGCAGTACTTC. The full variable domain, with the rest looked up from reference TRBV7-8 and TRBJ2-7, is GAGVSQSPRYKVAKRGQDVALRCDPISGHVSLFWYQQALGQGPEFLTYFQNEAQLDKSGLPSDRFFAERPEGSVSTLKIQRTQQEDSAVYLCASSLGDRDYEQYFGPGTRLTVT.